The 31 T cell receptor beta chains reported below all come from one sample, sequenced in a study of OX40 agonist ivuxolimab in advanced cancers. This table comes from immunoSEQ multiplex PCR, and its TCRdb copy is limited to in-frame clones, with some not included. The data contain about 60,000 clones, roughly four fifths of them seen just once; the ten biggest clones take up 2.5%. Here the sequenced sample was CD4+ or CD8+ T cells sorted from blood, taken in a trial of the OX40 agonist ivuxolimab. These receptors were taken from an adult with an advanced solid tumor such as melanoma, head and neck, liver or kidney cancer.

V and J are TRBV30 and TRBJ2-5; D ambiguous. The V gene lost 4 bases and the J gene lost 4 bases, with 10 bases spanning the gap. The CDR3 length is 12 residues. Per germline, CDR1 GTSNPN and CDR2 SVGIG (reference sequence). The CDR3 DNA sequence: TGTGCCTGGACAGGTAGTAGAGAGACCCAGTACTTC. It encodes CAWTGSRETQYF.

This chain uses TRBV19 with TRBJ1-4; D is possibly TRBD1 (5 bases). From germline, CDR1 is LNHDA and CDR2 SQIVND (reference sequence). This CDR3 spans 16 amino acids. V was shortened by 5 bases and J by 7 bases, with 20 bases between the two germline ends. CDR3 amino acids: CASSPRPGPQTEKLFF. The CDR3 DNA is TGTGCCAGTAGTCCTCGTCCGGGACCCCAAACTGAAAAACTGTTTTTT.

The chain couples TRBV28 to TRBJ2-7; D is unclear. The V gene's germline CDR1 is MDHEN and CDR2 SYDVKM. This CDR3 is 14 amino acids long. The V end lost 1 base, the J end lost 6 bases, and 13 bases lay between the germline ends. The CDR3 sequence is CASSLSRPIPEQYF. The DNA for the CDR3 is TGTGCCAGCAGTTTATCCAGACCGATTCCCGAGCAGTACTTC.

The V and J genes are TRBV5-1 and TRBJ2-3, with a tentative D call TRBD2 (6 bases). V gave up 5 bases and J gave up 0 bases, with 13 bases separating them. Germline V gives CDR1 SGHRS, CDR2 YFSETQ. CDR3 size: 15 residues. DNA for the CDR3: TGCGCCAGCAGTTTACTAGCAGAAAGCACAGATACGCAGTATTTT. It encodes CASSLLAESTDTQYF.

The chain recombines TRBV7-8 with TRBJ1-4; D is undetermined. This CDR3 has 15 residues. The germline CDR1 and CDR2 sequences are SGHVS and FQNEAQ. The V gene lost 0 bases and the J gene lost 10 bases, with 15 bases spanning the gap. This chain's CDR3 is CASSLAGPLGGKLFF. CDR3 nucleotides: TGTGCCAGCAGCTTAGCCGGACCACTAGGAGGAAAACTGTTTTTT.

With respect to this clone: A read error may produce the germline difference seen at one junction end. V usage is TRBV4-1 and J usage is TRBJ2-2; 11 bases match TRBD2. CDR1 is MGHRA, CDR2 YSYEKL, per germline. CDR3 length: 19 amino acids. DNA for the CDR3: TGCGCCAGCAGCCCTAGAGAGGGACTAGCGGAAGTAATACACCGGGGAGCTGTTTTT. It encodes CASSPREGLAEVIHRGAVF.

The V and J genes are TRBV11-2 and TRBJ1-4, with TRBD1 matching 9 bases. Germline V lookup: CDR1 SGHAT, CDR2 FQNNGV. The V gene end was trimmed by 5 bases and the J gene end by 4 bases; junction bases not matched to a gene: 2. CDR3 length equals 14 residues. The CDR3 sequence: CASSRTGVNEKLFF. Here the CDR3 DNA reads TGTGCCAGCAGCCGGACAGGGGTTAATGAAAAACTGTTTTTT. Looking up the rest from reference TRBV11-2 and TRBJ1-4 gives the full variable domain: EAGVAQSPRYKIIEKRQSVAFWCNPISGHATLYWYQQILGQGPKLLIQFQNNGVVDDSQLPKDRFSAERLKGVDSTLKIQPAKLEDSAVYLCASSRTGVNEKLFFGSGTQLSVL.

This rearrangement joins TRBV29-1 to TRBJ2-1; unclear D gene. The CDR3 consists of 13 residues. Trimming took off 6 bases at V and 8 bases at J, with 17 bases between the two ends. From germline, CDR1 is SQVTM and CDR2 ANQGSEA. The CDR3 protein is CSVAKPPSYEQFF. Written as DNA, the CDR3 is TGCAGCGTCGCAAAGCCCCCTTCCTATGAGCAGTTCTTC.

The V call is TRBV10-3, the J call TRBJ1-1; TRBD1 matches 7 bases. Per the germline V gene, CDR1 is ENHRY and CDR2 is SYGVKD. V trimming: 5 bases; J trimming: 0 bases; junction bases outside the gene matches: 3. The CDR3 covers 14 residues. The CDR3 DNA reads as TGTGCCATCAGTTTGACAGGGCTGAACACTGAAGCTTTCTTT. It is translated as CAISLTGLNTEAFF.

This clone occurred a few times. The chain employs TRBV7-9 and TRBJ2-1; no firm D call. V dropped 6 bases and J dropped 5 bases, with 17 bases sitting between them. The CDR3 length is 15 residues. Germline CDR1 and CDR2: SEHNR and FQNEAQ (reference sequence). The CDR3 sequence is CASSRVDFSNNEQFF. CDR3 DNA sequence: TGTGCCAGCAGTAGAGTGGATTTCTCTAACAATGAGCAGTTCTTC.

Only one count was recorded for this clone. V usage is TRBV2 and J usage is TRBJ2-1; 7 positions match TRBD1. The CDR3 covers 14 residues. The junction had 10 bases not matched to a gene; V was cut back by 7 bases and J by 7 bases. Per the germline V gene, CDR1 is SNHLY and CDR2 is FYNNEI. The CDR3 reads CASTLDRTLNEQFF. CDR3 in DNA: TGTGCCAGCACGTTGGACAGGACCTTAAATGAGCAGTTCTTC.

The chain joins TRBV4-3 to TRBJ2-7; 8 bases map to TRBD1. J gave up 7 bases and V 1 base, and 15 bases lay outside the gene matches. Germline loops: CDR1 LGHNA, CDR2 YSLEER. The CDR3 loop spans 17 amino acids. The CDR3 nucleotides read TGCGCCAGCAGCCAAGTGGTGGGGCATGGACAGGGTGGAGAGCAGTACTTC. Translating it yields CASSQVVGHGQGGEQYF.

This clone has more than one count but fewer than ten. The CDR3 coding sequence is TGTGCCAGCAGTGAAAGGCAGAATTGGGGCAATCAGCCCCAGCATTTT. Its translation: CASSERQNWGNQPQHF. The rearrangement uses TRBV6-1 and TRBJ1-5; no clear D gene. Germline-derived CDR1 and CDR2 are MNHNS and SASEGT. The V end was cut by 2 bases, the J end by 2 bases, with 13 bases between. The CDR3 extends over 16 amino acids.

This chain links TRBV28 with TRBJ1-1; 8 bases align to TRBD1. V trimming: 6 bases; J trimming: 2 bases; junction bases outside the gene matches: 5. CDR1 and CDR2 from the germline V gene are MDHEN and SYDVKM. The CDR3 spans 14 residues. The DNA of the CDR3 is TGTGCCAGCAGATTGACAGGGGCCAACACTGAAGCTTTCTTT. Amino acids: CASRLTGANTEAFF.

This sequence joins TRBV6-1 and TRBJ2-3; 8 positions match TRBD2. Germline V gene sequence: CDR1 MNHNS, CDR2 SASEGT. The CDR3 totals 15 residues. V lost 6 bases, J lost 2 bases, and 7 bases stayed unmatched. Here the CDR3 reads CASRDGLAVTDTQYF. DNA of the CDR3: TGTGCCAGCAGGGACGGACTAGCTGTCACAGATACGCAGTATTTT.

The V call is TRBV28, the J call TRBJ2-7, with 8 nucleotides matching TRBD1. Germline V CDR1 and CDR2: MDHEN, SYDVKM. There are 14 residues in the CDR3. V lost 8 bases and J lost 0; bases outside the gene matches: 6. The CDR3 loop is CASDAGTGSYEQYF. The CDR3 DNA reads TGTGCCAGCGATGCCGGGACAGGCTCCTACGAGCAGTACTTC.

The CDR3 bases are TGTGCCAGCAGAGCAGGGCTTGGCTACACCTTC. Translating gives CASRAGLGYTF. The rearrangement links TRBV28 to TRBJ1-2; D perhaps matches TRBD1 (5 bases). This CDR3 comprises 11 residues. V lost 6 bases and J lost 7, with 9 bases in between. Germline CDR1 is MDHEN and CDR2 is SYDVKM.

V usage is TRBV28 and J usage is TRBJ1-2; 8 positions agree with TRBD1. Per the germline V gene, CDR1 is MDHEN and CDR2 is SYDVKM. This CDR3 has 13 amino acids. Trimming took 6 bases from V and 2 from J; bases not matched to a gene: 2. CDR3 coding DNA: TGTGCCAGCAGGCGGACAGGGAACTATGGCTACACCTTC. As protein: CASRRTGNYGYTF.

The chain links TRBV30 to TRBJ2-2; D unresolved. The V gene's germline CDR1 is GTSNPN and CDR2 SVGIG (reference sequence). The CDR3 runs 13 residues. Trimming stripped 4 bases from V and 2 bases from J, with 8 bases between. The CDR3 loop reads CAWIRQNTGELFF. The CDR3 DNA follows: TGTGCCTGGATCCGACAAAACACCGGGGAGCTGTTTTTT.

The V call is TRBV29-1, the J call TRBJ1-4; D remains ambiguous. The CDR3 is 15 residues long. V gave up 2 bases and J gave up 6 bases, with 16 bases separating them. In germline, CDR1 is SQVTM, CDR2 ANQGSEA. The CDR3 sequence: CSVELRGKVDEKLFF. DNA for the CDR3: TGCAGCGTTGAACTTCGGGGAAAGGTAGATGAAAAACTGTTTTTT.

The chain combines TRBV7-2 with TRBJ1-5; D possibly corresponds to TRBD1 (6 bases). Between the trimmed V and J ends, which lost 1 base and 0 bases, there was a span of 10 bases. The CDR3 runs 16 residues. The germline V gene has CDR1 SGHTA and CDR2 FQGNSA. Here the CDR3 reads CASSLGSQGSNQPQHF. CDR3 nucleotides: TGTGCCAGCAGCTTAGGATCACAGGGTAGCAATCAGCCCCAGCATTTT.

The CDR3 loop reads CASSLAQGNRNTIYF. The CDR3 DNA reads as TGTGCCAGCAGCTTAGCGCAGGGTAACAGAAACACCATATATTTT. This sequence joins TRBV7-2 and TRBJ1-3, with a possible D match to TRBD1 (5 bases). Germline V gives CDR1 SGHTA, CDR2 FQGNSA. CDR3 length equals 15 residues. V was clipped by 0 bases and J by 5 bases, with 11 bases between them.

CDR3 residues: CASSLLPAGTPITDTQYF. DNA of the CDR3: TGTGCCAGCAGCTTATTACCAGCGGGAACGCCCATCACAGATACGCAGTATTTT. The rearrangement joins TRBV7-2 to TRBJ2-3; TRBD2 matches at 7 bases. Unmatched junction bases numbered 13, after V lost 2 bases and J lost 2 bases. Germline V lookup: CDR1 SGHTA, CDR2 FQGNSA. This CDR3 comprises 18 residues. Full variable domain (missing parts from reference TRBV7-2 and TRBJ2-3): GAGVSQSPSNKVTEKGKDVELRCDPISGHTALYWYRQSLGQGLEFLIYFQGNSAPDKSGLPSDRFSAERTGGSVSTLTIQRTQQEDSAVYLCASSLLPAGTPITDTQYFGPGTRLTVL.

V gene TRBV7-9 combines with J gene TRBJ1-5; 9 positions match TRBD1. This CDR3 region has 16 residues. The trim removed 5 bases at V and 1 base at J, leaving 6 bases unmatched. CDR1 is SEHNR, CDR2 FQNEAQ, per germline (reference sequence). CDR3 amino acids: CASSPTGGISNQPQHF. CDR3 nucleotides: TGTGCCAGCAGCCCTACAGGGGGCATCAGCAATCAGCCCCAGCATTTT.

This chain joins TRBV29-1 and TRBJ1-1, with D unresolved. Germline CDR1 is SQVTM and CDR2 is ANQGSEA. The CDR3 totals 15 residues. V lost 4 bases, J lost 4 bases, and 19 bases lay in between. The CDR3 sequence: CSVGDSDRLSTEAFF. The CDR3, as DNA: TGCAGCGTTGGTGATAGTGACCGGCTGAGCACTGAAGCTTTCTTT.

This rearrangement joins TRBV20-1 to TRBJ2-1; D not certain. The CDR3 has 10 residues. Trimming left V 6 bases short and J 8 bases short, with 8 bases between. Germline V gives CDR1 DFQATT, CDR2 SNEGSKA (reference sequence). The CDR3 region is CSAGQDEQFF. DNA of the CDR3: TGCAGTGCCGGCCAGGATGAGCAGTTCTTC.

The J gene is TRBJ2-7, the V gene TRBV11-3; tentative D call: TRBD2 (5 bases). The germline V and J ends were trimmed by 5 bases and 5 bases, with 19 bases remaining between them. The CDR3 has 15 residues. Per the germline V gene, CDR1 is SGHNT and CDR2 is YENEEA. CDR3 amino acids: CASSQRLLEFNEQYF. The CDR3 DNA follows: TGTGCCAGCAGCCAAAGGCTACTAGAATTTAACGAGCAGTACTTC.

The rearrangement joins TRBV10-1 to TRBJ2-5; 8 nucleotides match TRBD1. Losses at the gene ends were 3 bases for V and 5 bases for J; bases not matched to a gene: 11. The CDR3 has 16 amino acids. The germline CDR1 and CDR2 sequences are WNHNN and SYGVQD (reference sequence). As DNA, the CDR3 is TGCGCCAGCAGTGACCTCGGACAGGGCTTAGTCGAGACCCAGTACTTC. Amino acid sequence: CASSDLGQGLVETQYF.

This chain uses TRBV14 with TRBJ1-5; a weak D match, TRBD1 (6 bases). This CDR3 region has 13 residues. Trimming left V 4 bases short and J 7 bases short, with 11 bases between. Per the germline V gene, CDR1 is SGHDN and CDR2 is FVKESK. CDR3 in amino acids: CASSRLQGQPQHF. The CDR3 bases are TGTGCCAGCAGCCGACTACAGGGACAGCCCCAGCATTTT.

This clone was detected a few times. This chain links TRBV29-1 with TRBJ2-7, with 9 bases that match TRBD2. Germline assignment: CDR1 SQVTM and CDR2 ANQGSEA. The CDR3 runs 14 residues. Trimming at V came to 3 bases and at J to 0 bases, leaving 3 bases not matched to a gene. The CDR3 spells CSVERGGNSYEQYF. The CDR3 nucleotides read TGCAGCGTTGAGCGGGGGGGTAACTCCTACGAGCAGTACTTC.

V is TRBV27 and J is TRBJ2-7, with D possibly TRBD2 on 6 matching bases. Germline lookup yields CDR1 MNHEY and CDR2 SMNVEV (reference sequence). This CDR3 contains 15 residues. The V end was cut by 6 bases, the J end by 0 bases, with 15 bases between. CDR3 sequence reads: CASRSIADFSYEQYF. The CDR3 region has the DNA TGTGCCAGCAGGTCCATAGCGGATTTCTCCTACGAGCAGTACTTC.